A selection of T cell receptor beta chains follows, all from one sample in a study of blood T cell repertoires in COVID-19. The assay was immunoSEQ multiplex PCR, and TCRdb's table has in-frame clones only and misses some. The top ten hold more than 2.5% of the sample, which has some 250,000 clones, more than 75% seen once. Sequencing was done on a sample of peripheral blood. These receptors were taken from a woman aged 30 to 39 who had recovered from COVID-19. CDR3s include the opening cysteine and the closing phenylalanine or tryptophan. Each record gives: D gene, V gene, clone size, J gene, CDR3 DNA, CDR3 protein. D genes are given only for firm matches. A row's size may be missing; if present it is once, few, many or a size class.

TRBD2,TRBV7-9,-,TRBJ2-1,TGTGCCAGCAGCTCCCGGTACCCGGGACTAGCGGGGGGTAATGAGCAGTTCTTC,CASSSRYPGLAGGNEQFF
-,TRBV5-1,-,TRBJ2-7,TGCGCCAGCAGCTTGAGCGGCCCCTACGAGCAGTACTTC,CASSLSGPYEQYF
-,TRBV6-1,-,TRBJ2-2,TGTGCCAGCAGTGAAGCCGAGTTTTGGGGAGTCACCGGGGAGCTGTTTTTT,CASSEAEFWGVTGELFF
-,TRBV7-9,-,TRBJ2-3,TGTGCCAGCACCCTGGCGGAGGGAGGAGAGGATACGCAGTATTTT,CASTLAEGGEDTQYF
-,TRBV6-1,-,TRBJ2-7,TGTGCCAGCAGTGACAAAATAAACAGGGAGCAGTACTTC,CASSDKINREQYF
TRBD1,TRBV15,-,TRBJ1-2,TGTGCCACCGACCAGGACAGGTCCTATGGCTACACCTTC,CATDQDRSYGYTF
-,TRBV6-5,-,TRBJ1-2,TGTGCCAGCAGTCGGGACTTTGTTGGCTACACCTTC,CASSRDFVGYTF
-,TRBV7-9,-,TRBJ2-1,TGTGCCAGCAGCCCCCCTCTAGCAAATGAGCAGTTCTTC,CASSPPLANEQFF
-,TRBV6-2/TRBV6-3,-,TRBJ2-1,TGTGCCAGCAGTTACGCCCCTAGCTCCTACAATGAGCAGTTCTTC,CASSYAPSSYNEQFF
-,TRBV19,few,TRBJ2-7,TGTGCCAGTAGTTCAACAGGGACCTACGAGCAGTACTTC,CASSSTGTYEQYF
-,TRBV24-1,-,TRBJ1-5,TGTGCCACCAGTGATAGGGAGAGCAATCAGCCCCAGCATTTT,CATSDRESNQPQHF
-,TRBV10-3,-,TRBJ2-2,TGTGCCATCAGTGGCGGCAACGTTTTTACCGGGGAGCTGTTTTTT,CAISGGNVFTGELFF